This T cell receptor beta chain was sequenced for a study of T cells in Graves' hyperthyroidism and ophthalmopathy. This clonotype was seen repeatedly, ten times or more. As yet, its antigen is unknown. General observations from the study: In the blood, most expanded thyroid clonotypes above 0.001 appeared as well.

The CDR3 loop spans 14 amino acids. Germline CDR1 KGHDR, CDR2 SFDVKD. V lost 4 bases and J 3 bases, leaving 9 bases between the germline ends. Researchers took RNA transcripts and amplified the TCR beta CDR3 regions from them. TCR CDR3 underwent first-round RT-PCR with the HTBI primer set. Each CDR3 protein is one row after TCRdb ran MiXCR on the multiplex PCR reads. In the table there are 500,000 or so distinct CDR3 sequences, about 15% of which are singletons. What was sequenced was blood. This clonotype originated in a woman aged 25-40 years with Graves' ophthalmopathy. The chain uses TRBV24-1 and TRBJ2-1, with D possibly matching TRBD2 (5 bases). In DNA, the CDR3 is TGTGCCACCAGTGAGAGGGCCGTCTACAATGAGCAGTTCTTC. Its protein product is CATSERAVYNEQFF.